The 27 T cell receptor beta chains listed next were all sequenced from one sample in a study of technical replicates of blood from a few donors. Assay used: immunoSEQ multiplex PCR; TCRdb lists only in-frame clones, some missing. The sample has tens of thousands of clones, 85% to 95% seen once. The source material was PBMCs. These receptors all stem from a human donor in good health. Some clones in this sample may be carry-over from other donors' samples.

The rearrangement links TRBV7-3 to TRBJ1-1, with TRBD1 as a possible D gene (5 bases). Germline V gene lookup returns CDR1 SGHTA and CDR2 FQGTGA. The V end lost 5 bases, the J end lost 6 bases, and 16 bases lay between the germline ends. This CDR3 has 14 amino acids. CDR3 sequence reads: CASSPMGGEPEAFF. Here the CDR3 DNA reads TGTGCCAGCAGCCCTATGGGGGGGGAACCTGAAGCTTTCTTT. The full variable domain, with the rest looked up from reference TRBV7-3 and TRBJ1-1, is GAGVSQTPSNKVTEKGKYVELRCDPISGHTALYWYRQSLGQGPEFLIYFQGTGAADDSGLPNDRFFAVRPEGSVSTLKIQRTERGDSAVYLCASSPMGGEPEAFFGQGTRLTVV.

This chain links TRBV4-2 with TRBJ2-7; TRBD2 agrees at 10 bases. Germline-derived CDR1 and CDR2 are LGHNA and YNFKEQ. The CDR3 consists of 16 residues. V was pared by 4 bases and J by 5 bases, with 11 bases of the junction left unmatched. CDR3: CASSPLAGTSVHEQYF. The CDR3 DNA sequence: TGTGCCAGCAGCCCCTTGGCCGGGACTAGCGTCCACGAGCAGTACTTC.

This clone has a single count. This rearrangement joins TRBV2 to TRBJ1-2; 8 bases line up with TRBD1. The CDR3 consists of 13 residues. V lost 8 bases and J lost 7; bases outside the gene matches: 9. CDR1 is SNHLY and CDR2 is FYNNEI in the germline V gene. CDR3 sequence: CASLQGVAFGYTF. In nucleotides, the CDR3 is TGTGCCAGCCTACAGGGGGTAGCTTTTGGCTACACCTTC.

The genes are TRBV19 and TRBJ2-6; the D gene is possibly TRBD1 (6 bases). The CDR3 has 17 residues. Germline V gene lookup returns CDR1 LNHDA and CDR2 SQIVND (reference sequence). V was pared by 3 bases and J by 0 bases, with 12 bases between. In DNA form, the CDR3 reads TGTGCCAGTAGTATCACCGGGACATACTCTGGGGCCAACGTCCTGACTTTC. Amino acid sequence: CASSITGTYSGANVLTF.

The J gene is TRBJ1-1, the V gene TRBV6-1; TRBD1 matches 9 bases. This CDR3 has 14 residues. The V gene's germline CDR1 is MNHNS and CDR2 SASEGT. Trimming at V came to 6 bases and at J to 4 bases, leaving 6 bases not matched to a gene. CDR3 coding DNA: TGTGCCAGCAGAAGGACAGGGGATTCCACTGAAGCTTTCTTT. Amino acid sequence: CASRRTGDSTEAFF.

This sequence joins TRBV6-6 and TRBJ1-2, with D possibly TRBD1 on 5 matching bases. Germline V lookup: CDR1 MNHNY, CDR2 SVGAGI (reference sequence). There are 13 residues in the CDR3. The germline V and J ends were trimmed by 3 bases and 7 bases, with 12 bases remaining between them. CDR3: CASSYRGEAGYTF. DNA for the CDR3: TGTGCCAGCAGTTATCGGGGGGAGGCTGGCTACACCTTC.

The V call is TRBV6-5, the J call TRBJ2-5, with D tentatively TRBD2 (6 bases). The length of the CDR3 is 14 residues. V lost 11 bases and J 5 bases, leaving 21 bases between the germline ends. In germline, CDR1 is MNHEY, CDR2 SVGAGI. CDR3 in amino acids: CACQGGASGETQYF. CDR3 DNA sequence: TGTGCCTGCCAGGGAGGCGCCTCGGGGGAGACCCAGTACTTC.

CDR3 protein: CASSLGQGIGGYTF. The CDR3 region has the DNA TGCGCCAGCAGCTTGGGCCAGGGAATAGGGGGCTACACCTTC. The chain joins TRBV5-1 to TRBJ1-2; maybe TRBD1 (5 bases). Germline V gives CDR1 SGHRS, CDR2 YFSETQ. This CDR3 contains 14 residues. The V gene lost 0 bases and the J gene lost 8 bases, with 14 bases spanning the gap.

The chain recombines TRBV28 with TRBJ1-4; 7 bases fit TRBD1. Germline V gives CDR1 MDHEN, CDR2 SYDVKM. This CDR3 comprises 17 residues. V was clipped by 5 bases and J by 3 bases; unmatched bases: 12. The CDR3 bases are TGTGCCAGCAGTGACCGGGACAGTGGTTTTGCTAATGAAAAACTGTTTTTT. Amino acid sequence: CASSDRDSGFANEKLFF.

The rearrangement uses TRBV29-1 and TRBJ2-1, with D maybe TRBD1 (6 bases). The ends were cut back, 1 base at V and 7 bases at J, with 17 bases in the middle. CDR1 and CDR2 from the germline V gene are SQVTM and ANQGSEA. The CDR3 is 15 amino acids. CDR3 region: CSVEGAGALRNEQFF. As DNA, the CDR3 is TGCAGCGTTGAAGGAGCAGGGGCTCTAAGGAATGAGCAGTTCTTC.

The V and J genes are TRBV5-1 and TRBJ2-5, with 12 positions matching TRBD2. Germline CDR1 reads SGHRS; CDR2 reads YFSETQ. The CDR3 consists of 16 residues. V gave up 6 bases and J gave up 5 bases; unmatched junction bases: 11. Written as DNA, the CDR3 is TGCGCCAGCAATCTAGCGGGGGGGCCTAGTGGTGAGACCCAGTACTTC. This translates into CASNLAGGPSGETQYF.

In its sample, this clone was seen once. CDR3 nucleotide sequence: TGTGCCAGCAGCCCGACGGAGGGTGAGCAGTTCTTC. Translating gives CASSPTEGEQFF. This chain uses TRBV7-3 with TRBJ2-1, with D possibly matching TRBD2 (6 bases). This CDR3 region has 12 residues. V was pared by 5 bases and J by 9 bases, with 11 bases between. Germline CDR1 reads SGHTA; CDR2 reads FQGTGA.

The rearrangement links TRBV7-9 to TRBJ2-7; a weak D match, TRBD2 (6 bases). CDR3 length: 16 amino acids. CDR1 and CDR2 from the germline V gene are SEHNR and FQNEAQ (reference sequence). The ends were cut back, 0 bases at V and 6 bases at J, with 18 bases in the middle. The CDR3 sequence: CASSLAGPLGGGEQYF. The CDR3 DNA sequence: TGTGCCAGCAGCTTAGCGGGCCCGTTGGGGGGTGGCGAGCAGTACTTC.

The V gene is TRBV27, the J gene TRBJ2-7, with 7 bases lining up with TRBD1. Germline lookup yields CDR1 MNHEY and CDR2 SMNVEV (reference sequence). V lost 5 bases and J lost 2; bases outside the gene matches: 6. CDR3 length equals 14 residues. Here the CDR3 reads CASSLGDSTYEQYF. In nucleotides, the CDR3 is TGTGCCAGCAGTCTCGGGGACAGTACCTACGAGCAGTACTTC.

The chain employs TRBV2 and TRBJ2-7, with 9 bases identical to TRBD2. CDR1 is SNHLY and CDR2 is FYNNEI in the germline V gene. The CDR3 sequence is 14 residues long. The trim removed 11 bases at V and 2 bases at J, leaving 10 bases unmatched. The CDR3: CAGAAGGSPYEQYF. The CDR3 DNA follows: TGTGCCGGGGCAGCGGGAGGTAGTCCCTACGAGCAGTACTTC.

The chain combines TRBV6-5 with TRBJ1-5, with TRBD1 matching 10 bases. CDR1 is MNHEY, CDR2 SVGAGI, per germline. The CDR3 spans 15 residues. Trimming at V came to 5 bases and at J to 5 bases, leaving 6 bases not matched to a gene. CDR3 in DNA: TGTGCCAGCAGTCCCCTCGGGACAGGGGATCAGCCCCAGCATTTT. Translation: CASSPLGTGDQPQHF.

This chain connects TRBV9 to TRBJ2-7, with D possibly TRBD1 on 5 matching bases. The length of the CDR3 is 14 residues. Trimming left V 0 bases short and J 2 bases short, with 9 bases between. Germline V CDR1 and CDR2: SGDLS, YYNGEE. DNA for the CDR3: TGTGCCAGCAGCGTAGGACAGCATCCCTACGAGCAGTACTTC. As protein: CASSVGQHPYEQYF.

The chain is built from TRBV5-8 and TRBJ2-5; TRBD2 aligns across 10 bases. V lost 3 bases to trimming and J lost 5 bases; unmatched junction nucleotides: 7. Germline V CDR1 and CDR2: SGHTS, YDEGEE. There are 15 residues in the CDR3. CDR3 sequence (DNA): TGTGCCAGCAGCTACAAGACTAGCGGGTGGGAGACCCAGTACTTC. Its protein product is CASSYKTSGWETQYF.

V is TRBV19 and J is TRBJ2-1; 7 bases align to TRBD1. The CDR3 covers 17 residues. Germline CDR1 reads LNHDA; CDR2 reads SQIVND (reference sequence). V shed 4 bases and J 4 bases; nucleotides not matched to a gene: 13. CDR3 in amino acids: CASSRGTVGGGYNEQFF. In nucleotides, the CDR3 is TGTGCCAGTAGTAGGGGGACAGTTGGGGGTGGTTACAATGAGCAGTTCTTC.

The rearrangement joins TRBV5-4 to TRBJ2-1; D unresolved. Germline assignment: CDR1 SGHNT and CDR2 YYREEE (reference sequence). CDR3 size: 14 residues. Trimming left V 0 bases short and J 3 bases short, with 7 bases between. Here the CDR3 reads CASSLGQVYNEQFF. Here the CDR3 DNA reads TGTGCCAGCAGCTTGGGGCAGGTCTACAATGAGCAGTTCTTC.

This chain joins TRBV7-9 and TRBJ1-1, with a possible D match to TRBD1 (5 bases). V lost 1 base and J lost 3, with 6 bases in between. The CDR3 consists of 13 residues. Germline CDR1 and CDR2: SEHNR and FQNEAQ (reference sequence). The CDR3: CASSLVTDTEAFF. The CDR3 bases are TGTGCCAGCAGCTTAGTGACAGACACTGAAGCTTTCTTT. Based on the CDR3 plus reference TRBV7-9 and TRBJ1-1, the full variable domain is DTGVSQNPRHKITKRGQNVTFRCDPISEHNRLYWYRQTLGQGPEFLTYFQNEAQLEKSRLLSDRFSAERPKGSFSTLEIQRTEQGDSAMYLCASSLVTDTEAFFGQGTRLTVV.

This chain connects TRBV28 to TRBJ1-6; 7 bases fit TRBD1. There are 15 residues in the CDR3. Germline V gene lookup returns CDR1 MDHEN and CDR2 SYDVKM. The J segment lost 10 bases and the V segment lost 6 bases, leaving 12 bases of the junction unmatched. The CDR3 region is CASRAPQGEGSPLHF. Here the CDR3 DNA reads TGTGCCAGCAGAGCCCCCCAGGGGGAAGGCTCACCCCTCCACTTT. Drawing the rest from reference TRBV28 and TRBJ1-6, the complete variable domain is DVKVTQSSRYLVKRTGEKVFLECVQDMDHENMFWYRQDPGLGLRLIYFSYDVKMKEKGDIPEGYSVSREKKERFSLILESASTNQTSMYLCASRAPQGEGSPLHFGNGTRLTVT.

This chain connects TRBV6-1 to TRBJ1-2, with TRBD1 identical over 10 bases. Germline V gives CDR1 MNHNS, CDR2 SASEGT. This CDR3 contains 15 residues. The trim removed 2 bases at V and 7 bases at J, leaving 7 bases unmatched. CDR3 coding DNA: TGTGCCAGCAGTGAAAGGGGGACAGGGGTAGGTGGCTACACCTTC. Encoded protein: CASSERGTGVGGYTF.

This clone was counted only a few times. The chain recombines TRBV5-6 with TRBJ2-7; the match to TRBD1 covers 7 bases. Germline values: CDR1 SGHDT, CDR2 YYEEEE. This CDR3 has 14 amino acids. The J segment lost 3 bases and the V segment lost 3 bases, leaving 6 bases of the junction unmatched. The CDR3 spells CASSSWDRHYEQYF. CDR3 DNA: TGTGCCAGCAGCTCCTGGGACAGACACTACGAGCAGTACTTC.

V usage is TRBV6-1 and J usage is TRBJ1-1; D gene uncertain. CDR1 MNHNS and CDR2 SASEGT come from the germline V gene. V was cut by 2 bases and J by 11 bases, with 6 bases left in between. CDR3 size: 10 residues. The CDR3 spells CASSEQAAFF. DNA for the CDR3: TGTGCCAGCAGTGAACAGGCCGCTTTCTTT.

J is TRBJ1-6 and V is TRBV5-4; TRBD1 agrees at 10 bases. Germline V gene data show CDR1 as SGHNT and CDR2 as YYREEE (reference sequence). V was pared by 2 bases and J by 10 bases, with 3 bases of the junction left unmatched. The CDR3 extends over 14 amino acids. The CDR3 DNA reads as TGTGCCAGCAGCTTTCGGGACAGGGGATCACCCCTCCACTTT. This translates into CASSFRDRGSPLHF.

The chain carries TRBV19 and TRBJ2-5; D not certain. Per germline, CDR1 LNHDA and CDR2 SQIVND (reference sequence). V was trimmed by 0 bases and J by 1 base, leaving 9 bases between them. The length of the CDR3 is 15 residues. The DNA for the CDR3 is TGTGCCAGTAGTATAGATCCGGGTAGCCAAGAGACCCAGTACTTC. Protein product: CASSIDPGSQETQYF.